This T cell receptor beta chain was observed in a study of regulatory T cells in long-lasting Graves disease. Overall study findings and caveats: The small sample size may have reduced accuracy. A greater number of public clonotypes (roughly 2,800) was shared by persistent patients than by new patients (roughly 880). It was in persistent disease that TRBV28, TRBJ1-2 and TRBJ2-5 were favored. Peripheral blood alone, not thyroid tissue, underwent study.

About this clonotype itself: The antigen remains undetermined.

CDR3-region Arm-PCR and iRepertoire HTBI primers produced the TCR beta libraries. One entry per CDR3 protein, called by TCRdb with MiXCR from the multiplex PCR reads. The sample has a few hundred thousand distinct CDR3 sequences; about a quarter are singletons. Documented time point: persistent/refractory GD, antithyroid drugs over 5 years with positive TRAb. From PBMCs, RNA was extracted and then used to make the TCR library. The CDR3 totals 14 residues. Between the trimmed V and J ends, which lost 2 bases and 2 bases, there was a span of 9 bases. Per the germline V gene, CDR1 is LNHNV and CDR2 is YYDKDF (reference sequence).

The input for sequencing was peripheral blood mononuclear cells (PBMCs), taken when the disease was refractory, from a patient treated with antithyroid drugs. V is TRBV15 and J is TRBJ1-1; D may be TRBD1 (6 bases). The TCR sequence derives from a female donor with Graves disease. CDR3 sequence reads: CATSRRTVNTEAFF. CDR3 bases: TGTGCCACCAGCAGAAGGACAGTTAACACTGAAGCTTTCTTT.